The 4 T cell receptor beta chains below all came from one sample that was sequenced in a study of cytomegalovirus exposure and HLA in healthy donors. PCR was performed using 60 Vbeta and 13 Jbeta primers. TCRdb's table, derived via immunoSEQ multiplex PCR, lists solely in-frame clones and lacks some. The repertoire holds more than 100,000 clones, with around 80% as singletons. The sample comprised PBMCs. The source is a female donor in good health and CMV-seropositive.

The rearrangement links TRBV6-6 to TRBJ1-6, with a possible D match to TRBD1 (6 bases). Per the germline V gene, CDR1 is MNHNY and CDR2 is SVGAGI (reference sequence). The ends were cut back, 7 bases at V and 2 bases at J, with 12 bases in the middle. This CDR3 spans 15 amino acids. CDR3 region: CASTLGDTYNSPLHF. The CDR3 region has the DNA TGTGCCAGCACCCTGGGGGACACCTATAATTCACCCCTCCACTTT.

This chain connects TRBV5-1 to TRBJ2-3; weak D call: TRBD2 (6 bases). V gave up 0 bases and J gave up 0 bases, with 8 bases separating them. The V gene's germline CDR1 is SGHRS and CDR2 YFSETQ. The CDR3 sequence is 15 residues long. DNA for the CDR3: TGCGCCAGCAGCTTGGGGGGGGAAAGCACAGATACGCAGTATTTT. It yields the protein CASSLGGESTDTQYF.

The rearrangement links TRBV2 to TRBJ1-1; D is undetermined. CDR1 and CDR2 (germline): SNHLY, FYNNEI. There are 14 residues in the CDR3. Trimming removed 5 bases from V and 0 bases from J, with 10 bases in between. The DNA of the CDR3 is TGTGCCAGCAGTCGGGGAGCGATGAACACTGAAGCTTTCTTT. It encodes CASSRGAMNTEAFF.

The V and J genes are TRBV9 and TRBJ2-5; D possibly corresponds to TRBD1 (5 bases). The CDR3 sequence is 15 residues long. Germline V gives CDR1 SGDLS, CDR2 YYNGEE. Trimming left V 0 bases short and J 3 bases short, with 12 bases between. The CDR3 here is CASSVGVVGEETQYF. The CDR3 bases are TGTGCCAGCAGCGTAGGAGTGGTAGGGGAAGAGACCCAGTACTTC.